The present T cell receptor beta chain was sequenced within a study of cytomegalovirus exposure and HLA in healthy donors. The PCR contained 60 Vbeta and 13 Jbeta primers. Sequencing was performed with immunoSEQ multiplex PCR; in TCRdb, only in-frame clones are kept and a portion is missing. The top ten clones hold 1% to 1.5% of a sample with 99,000 or so clones, about 81% of them seen once. The CDR3 runs to 16 residues. The V gene lost 4 bases and the J gene lost 4 bases, with 18 bases spanning the gap. The germline V gene has CDR1 SGHNT and CDR2 YYREEE (reference sequence). Sequencing input: PBMCs. V is TRBV5-4 and J is TRBJ2-1, with D possibly matching TRBD1 (6 bases). The TCR sequence derives from a man aged 25-45 years in good health and CMV-seronegative. Here the CDR3 reads CASSILYRESYNEQFF. Written as DNA, the CDR3 is TGTGCCAGCAGCATCCTATACAGGGAATCATACAATGAGCAGTTCTTC.